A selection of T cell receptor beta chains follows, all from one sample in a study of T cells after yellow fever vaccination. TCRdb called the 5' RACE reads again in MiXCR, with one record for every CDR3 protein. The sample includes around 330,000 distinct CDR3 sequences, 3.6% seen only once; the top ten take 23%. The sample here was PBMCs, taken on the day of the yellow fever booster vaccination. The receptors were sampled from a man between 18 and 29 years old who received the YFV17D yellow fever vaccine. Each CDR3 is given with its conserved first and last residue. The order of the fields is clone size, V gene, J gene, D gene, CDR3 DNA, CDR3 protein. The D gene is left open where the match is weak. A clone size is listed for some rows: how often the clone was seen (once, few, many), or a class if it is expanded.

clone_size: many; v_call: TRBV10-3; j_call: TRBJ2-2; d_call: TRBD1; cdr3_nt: TGTGCCATCACGAGACAGGGGTTTAGGACCGGGGAGCTGTTTTTT; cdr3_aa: CAITRQGFRTGELFF
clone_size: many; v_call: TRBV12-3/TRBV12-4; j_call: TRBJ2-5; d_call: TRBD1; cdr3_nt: TGTGCCAGCAGGACAGGGGGCCCAGAGACCCAGTACTTC; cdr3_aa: CASRTGGPETQYF
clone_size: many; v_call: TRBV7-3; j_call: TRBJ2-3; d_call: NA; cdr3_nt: TGTGCCAGCAGCTTGGGCGGGGTCCCTAGCACAGATACGCAGTATTTT; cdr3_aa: CASSLGGVPSTDTQYF
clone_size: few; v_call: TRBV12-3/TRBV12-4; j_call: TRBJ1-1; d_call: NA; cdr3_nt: TGTGCCAGCAGTAATCAGGCCCCATACGCCGAAGCTTTCTTT; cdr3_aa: CASSNQAPYAEAFF
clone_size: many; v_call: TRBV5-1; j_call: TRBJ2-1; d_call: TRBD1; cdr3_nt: TGCGCCAGCAGACGCCTACAGGGGTCGAGCAATGAGCAGTTCTTC; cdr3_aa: CASRRLQGSSNEQFF
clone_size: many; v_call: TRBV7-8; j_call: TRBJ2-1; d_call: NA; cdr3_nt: TGTGCCAGCAGCTTATCGGGAGGGGGCAGCTCCTACAATGAGCAGTTCTTC; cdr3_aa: CASSLSGGGSSYNEQFF
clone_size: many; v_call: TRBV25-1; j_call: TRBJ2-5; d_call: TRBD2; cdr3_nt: TGTGCCAGCAGTGCCAGGCTAGCGGGGCAAGAGACCCAGTACTTC; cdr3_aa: CASSARLAGQETQYF
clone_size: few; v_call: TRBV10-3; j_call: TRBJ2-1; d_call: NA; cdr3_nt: TGTGCCATCAGTGAGCCTGACGGTGAGCAGTTCTTC; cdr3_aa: CAISEPDGEQFF
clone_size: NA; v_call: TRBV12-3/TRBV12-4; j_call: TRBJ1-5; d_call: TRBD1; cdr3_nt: TGTGCCAGCAGTTTCGGTACAGGGGTCCGTCATCAGCCCCAGCATTTT; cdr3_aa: CASSFGTGVRHQPQHF
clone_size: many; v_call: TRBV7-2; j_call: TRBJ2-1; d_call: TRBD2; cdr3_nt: TGTGCCAGCAGCTTAACCCGGACTAGCGGGGGGGCGAATGAGCAGTTCTTC; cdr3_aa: CASSLTRTSGGANEQFF
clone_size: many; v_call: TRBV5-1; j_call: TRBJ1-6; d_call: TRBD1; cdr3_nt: TGCGCCAGCAGCTTGGGGACAGGGTCCCATTCACCCCTCCACTTT; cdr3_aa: CASSLGTGSHSPLHF
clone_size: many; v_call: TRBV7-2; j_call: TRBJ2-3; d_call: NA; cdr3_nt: TGTGCCAGCAGCTTATCGAGCTCCCGTGGCACAGATACGCAGTATTTT; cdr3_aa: CASSLSSSRGTDTQYF
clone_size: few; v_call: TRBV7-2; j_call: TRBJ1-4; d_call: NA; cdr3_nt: TGTGCCAGCAGATTGGGGCTGAATGAAAAACTGTTTTTT; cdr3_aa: CASRLGLNEKLFF
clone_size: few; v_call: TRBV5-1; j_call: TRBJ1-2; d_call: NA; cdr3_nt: TGCGCCAGCAGCTTGGCCACTGGACAGTTCTATGGCTACACCTTC; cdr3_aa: CASSLATGQFYGYTF
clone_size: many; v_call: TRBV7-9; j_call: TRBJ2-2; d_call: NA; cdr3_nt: TGTGCCAGCAGCTTATGGGCCGGGGAGCTGTTTTTT; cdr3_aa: CASSLWAGELFF
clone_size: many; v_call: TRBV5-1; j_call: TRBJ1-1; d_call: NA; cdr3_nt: TGCGCCAGCAGCTTGTCCCTGGGGGCTGAAGCTTTCTTT; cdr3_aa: CASSLSLGAEAFF
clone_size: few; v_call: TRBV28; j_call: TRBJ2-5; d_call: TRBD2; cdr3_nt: TGTGCCAGCAGGGGGGGGGTACGAGAGACCCAGTACTTC; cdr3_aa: CASRGGVRETQYF
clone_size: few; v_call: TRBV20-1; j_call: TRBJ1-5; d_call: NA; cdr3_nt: TGCAGTGGGGGGCAGGGGAATGATCAGCCCCAGCATTTT; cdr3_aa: CSGGQGNDQPQHF
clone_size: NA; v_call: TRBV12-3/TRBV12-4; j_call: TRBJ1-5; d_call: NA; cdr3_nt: TGTGCCAGCAGCTCGGGGGGGTATCAGCCCCAGCATTTT; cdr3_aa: CASSSGGYQPQHF
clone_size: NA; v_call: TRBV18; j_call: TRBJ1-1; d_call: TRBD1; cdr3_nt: TGTGCCAGCTCTCCATTGACAGGGTTGGGCACTGAAGCTTTCTTT; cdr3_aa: CASSPLTGLGTEAFF
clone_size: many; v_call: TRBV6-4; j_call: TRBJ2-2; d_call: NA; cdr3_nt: TGTGCCAGCAGCTTTCTACCCTCCGGGGAGCTGTTTTTT; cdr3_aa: CASSFLPSGELFF
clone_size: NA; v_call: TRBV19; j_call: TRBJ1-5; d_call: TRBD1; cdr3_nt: TGTGCCAGTAAGCCGACAGGGGGTAATCAGCCCCAGCATTTT; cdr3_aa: CASKPTGGNQPQHF
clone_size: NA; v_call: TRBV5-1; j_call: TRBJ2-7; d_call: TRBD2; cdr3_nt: TGCGCCAGCAGCTTGGCGGGGGGAGCCTACGAGCAGTACTTC; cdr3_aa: CASSLAGGAYEQYF
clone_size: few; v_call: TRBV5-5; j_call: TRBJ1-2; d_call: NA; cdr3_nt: TGTGCCAGCAGCTTTGACGACTATGGCTACACCTTC; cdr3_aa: CASSFDDYGYTF
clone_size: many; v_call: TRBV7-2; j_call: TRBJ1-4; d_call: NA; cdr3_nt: TGTGCCAGCAGTCCGGAAGGGTGGGAAAAACTGTTTTTT; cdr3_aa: CASSPEGWEKLFF
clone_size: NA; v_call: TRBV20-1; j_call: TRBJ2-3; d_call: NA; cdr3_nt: TGCAGTGCTAGGTATTGGGACGGTCGGTTAGATACGCAGTATTTT; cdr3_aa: CSARYWDGRLDTQYF
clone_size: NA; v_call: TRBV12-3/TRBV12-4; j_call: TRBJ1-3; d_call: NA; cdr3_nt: TGTGCCAGCAGGGTTCCGAGCGGCACCATATATTTT; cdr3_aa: CASRVPSGTIYF
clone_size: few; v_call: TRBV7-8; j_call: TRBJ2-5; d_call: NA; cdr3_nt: TGTGCCAGCAGCTTCAGGGGCCGGGGAGAGACCCAGTACTTC; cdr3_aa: CASSFRGRGETQYF
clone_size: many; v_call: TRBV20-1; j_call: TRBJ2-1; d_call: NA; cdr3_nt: TGCAGTGCCACGGGATACTCCTACAATGAGCAGTTCTTC; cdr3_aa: CSATGYSYNEQFF
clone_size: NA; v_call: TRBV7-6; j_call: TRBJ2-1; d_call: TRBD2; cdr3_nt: TGTGCCAGCAGCTCCAGCGGGGGGGCGGGTGAGCAGTTCTTC; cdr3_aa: CASSSSGGAGEQFF
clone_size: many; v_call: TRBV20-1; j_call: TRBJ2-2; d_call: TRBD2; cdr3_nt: TGCAGTGCTACGACTAGCGGGGTTTCTGGGGAGCTGTTTTTT; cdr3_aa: CSATTSGVSGELFF
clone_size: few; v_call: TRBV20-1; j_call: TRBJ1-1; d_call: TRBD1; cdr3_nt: TGCAGTGCTAGAGATGGGGACAGGGGGCAAGCTTTCTTT; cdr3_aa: CSARDGDRGQAFF
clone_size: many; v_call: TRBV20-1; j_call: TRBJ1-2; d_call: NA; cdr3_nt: TGCAGTGCAAGAGCCAACTATGGCTACACCTTC; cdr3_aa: CSARANYGYTF
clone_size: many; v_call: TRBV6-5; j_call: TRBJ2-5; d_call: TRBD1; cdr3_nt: TGTGCCAGCAGATCCCTCTCAGGACAGGGGACAGAGACCCAGTACTTC; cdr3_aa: CASRSLSGQGTETQYF
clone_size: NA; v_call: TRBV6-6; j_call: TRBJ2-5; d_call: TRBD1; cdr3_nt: TGTGCCAGCAGAGCCGGGACAGCTTGGGAGACCCAGTACTTC; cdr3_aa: CASRAGTAWETQYF
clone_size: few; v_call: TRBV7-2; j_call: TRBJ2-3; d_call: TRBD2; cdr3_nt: TGTGCCAGCAGCTTAGAGCTCCAGCGGGGGGGAATAGATACGCAGTATTTT; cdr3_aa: CASSLELQRGGIDTQYF
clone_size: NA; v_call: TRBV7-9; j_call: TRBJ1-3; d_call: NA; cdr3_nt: TGTGCCAGCAGCTCGCCGGGGATCTCTGGAAACACCATATATTTT; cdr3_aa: CASSSPGISGNTIYF